A selection of T cell receptor beta chains follows, all from one sample in a study of OX40 agonist ivuxolimab in advanced cancers. The assay was immunoSEQ multiplex PCR, and TCRdb's table has in-frame clones only and misses some. The sample contains 40,000 to 45,000 clones, 86% of which appear only once. The sequencing here drew on CD4+ or CD8+ T cells sorted from blood, taken in a trial of the OX40 agonist ivuxolimab. Receptor source: an adult with an advanced solid tumor such as melanoma, head and neck, liver or kidney cancer. Both conserved end residues are part of each CDR3. The D gene is left open where the match is weak. Clone size is not always given. Where it is, it says once, few, many or a class for expanded clones.

j_gene	v_gene	d_gene	abundance	CDR3aa	CDR3nt
TRBJ1-1	TRBV19	.	.	CASSIQDNREAFF	TGTGCCAGTAGTATTCAGGACAACCGTGAAGCTTTCTTT
TRBJ2-3	TRBV7-9	.	.	CASSQSSTDTQYF	TGTGCCAGCAGTCAAAGCAGCACAGATACGCAGTATTTT
TRBJ1-5	TRBV7-6	.	.	CASSLDHKQPQHF	TGTGCCAGCAGCTTAGACCACAAGCAGCCCCAGCATTTT
TRBJ1-2	TRBV25-1	.	.	CASSEFKGSGYTF	TGTGCCAGCAGTGAATTTAAGGGGTCTGGCTACACCTTC
TRBJ2-2	TRBV27	TRBD1	.	CASSPGTGSTGELFF	TGTGCCAGCAGCCCCGGGACAGGGAGTACCGGGGAGCTGTTTTTT
TRBJ2-1	TRBV27	TRBD1	.	CASSLWDRGDNEQFF	TGTGCCAGCAGTTTATGGGACAGGGGGGACAATGAGCAGTTCTTC
TRBJ2-1	TRBV28	.	.	CASSFNPRSSYNEQFF	TGTGCCAGCAGTTTCAACCCCCGCAGCTCCTACAATGAGCAGTTCTTC
TRBJ2-5	TRBV7-8	.	.	CASSLAIRLGTRGDQYF	TGTGCCAGCAGCTTAGCTATTCGGTTAGGGACGAGAGGGGACCAGTACTTC
TRBJ1-4	TRBV5-8	.	.	CASSPSAPLEKLFF	TGTGCCAGCAGCCCCTCCGCGCCTCTTGAAAAACTGTTTTTT
TRBJ2-3	TRBV5-8	.	.	CASSSRLITDTQYF	TGTGCCAGCAGCTCTCGACTTATCACAGATACGCAGTATTTT
TRBJ2-7	TRBV2	.	.	CASKVSYEQYF	TGTGCCAGCAAGGTCTCCTACGAGCAGTACTTC
TRBJ2-2	TRBV5-5	TRBD2	.	CASSKGLAGGPTGELFF	TGTGCCAGCAGCAAGGGACTAGCGGGGGGACCCACCGGGGAGCTGTTTTTT
TRBJ1-5	TRBV19	.	.	CASSRRGWGGDNQPQHF	TGTGCCAGTAGTAGGCGTGGATGGGGAGGGGACAATCAGCCCCAGCATTTT
TRBJ2-7	TRBV27	.	.	CASATGHSYEQYF	TGTGCCAGCGCCACTGGGCACAGCTACGAGCAGTACTTC
TRBJ1-4	TRBV19	.	.	CASSTYQGRRDEKLFF	TGTGCCAGTAGTACTTATCAGGGGAGGAGAGATGAAAAACTGTTTTTT
TRBJ1-1	TRBV30	.	.	CACEMSTGEAFF	TGTGCCTGCGAGATGAGCACGGGTGAAGCTTTCTTT
TRBJ2-3	TRBV27	.	.	CASSLNPQGRPRDTQYF	TGTGCCAGCAGTTTGAACCCACAGGGAAGGCCTAGGGATACGCAGTATTTT
TRBJ2-1	TRBV6-5	TRBD1	.	CASSLDRFFEQFF	TGTGCCAGCAGTTTGGACAGGTTCTTTGAGCAGTTCTTC
TRBJ2-3	TRBV7-9	.	medium-sized	CASSLEGGKDTQYF	TGTGCCAGCAGCTTAGAGGGAGGAAAAGATACGCAGTATTTT
TRBJ1-4	TRBV30	TRBD1	.	CAWGTANEKLFF	TGTGCCTGGGGGACAGCTAATGAAAAACTGTTTTTT
TRBJ2-7	TRBV19	.	.	CASREAGKGEQYF	TGTGCCAGTAGGGAGGCAGGGAAAGGCGAGCAGTACTTC
TRBJ2-7	TRBV5-4	.	.	CASSPDGPYEQYF	TGTGCCAGCAGCCCGGACGGACCCTACGAGCAGTACTTC
TRBJ2-1	TRBV27	.	.	CASSSMGPRREQFF	TGTGCCAGCAGTTCAATGGGTCCACGGCGTGAGCAGTTCTTC
TRBJ1-4	TRBV9	.	.	CASSSSRGGPDATNEKLFF	TGTGCCAGCAGCTCTTCACGAGGTGGGCCCGATGCAACTAATGAAAAACTGTTTTTT
TRBJ2-5	TRBV27	.	.	CASQGRGTQYF	TGTGCCAGTCAGGGCCGGGGGACCCAGTACTTC
TRBJ2-7	TRBV5-1	TRBD2	.	CASSLLAGPTYEQYF	TGCGCCAGCAGCTTACTAGCGGGACCTACCTACGAGCAGTACTTC
TRBJ2-1	TRBV4-2	.	.	CASSQGQEQFF	TGTGCCAGCAGCCAAGGGCAGGAGCAGTTCTTC
TRBJ2-7	TRBV11-2	.	.	CASSLDVSYEQYF	TGTGCCAGCAGCTTAGATGTGTCCTACGAGCAGTACTTC
TRBJ1-2	TRBV25-1	.	.	CASSPREWGNYGYTF	TGTGCCAGCAGCCCTCGGGAATGGGGGAACTATGGCTACACCTTC
TRBJ2-7	TRBV7-9	.	medium-sized	CASSPPVGGGPDYEQYF	TGTGCCAGCAGCCCACCAGTAGGGGGGGGGCCCGACTACGAGCAGTACTTC
TRBJ1-5	TRBV6-1	.	.	CASSEGGLSNQPQHF	TGTGCCAGCAGTGAAGGGGGGCTTAGCAATCAGCCCCAGCATTTT
TRBJ1-2	TRBV6-5	.	.	CASTSSRGYTF	TGTGCCAGCACCTCATCAAGAGGCTACACCTTC
TRBJ1-2	TRBV29-1	.	.	CSVPGTRYTF	TGCAGCGTTCCCGGGACCCGCTACACCTTC
TRBJ1-2	TRBV9	.	once	CASSASPSGPQDYGYTF	TGTGCCAGCAGCGCATCGCCTTCTGGACCGCAAGACTATGGCTACACCTTC
TRBJ1-2	TRBV15	TRBD1	.	CATSTGTGGDGYTF	TGTGCCACCAGCACCGGGACAGGGGGCGATGGCTACACCTTC
TRBJ1-2	TRBV5-5	.	once	CASSSTASGYTF	TGTGCCAGCAGCTCCACGGCCTCGGGCTACACCTTC
TRBJ1-2	TRBV7-9	.	.	CAGTGTPSLRYGYTF	TGTGCCGGTACTGGGACACCCAGCTTGCGGTATGGCTACACCTTC
TRBJ2-5	TRBV7-2	TRBD2	.	CASSLVSLAGGPQETQYF	TGTGCCAGCAGCTTAGTATCACTAGCGGGAGGGCCACAAGAGACCCAGTACTTC
TRBJ1-4	TRBV27	.	.	CASSLRTAMGKLFF	TGTGCCAGCAGTCTACGGACAGCGATGGGAAAACTGTTTTTT
TRBJ1-2	TRBV30	.	.	CAWMLRDVYGYTF	TGTGCCTGGATGTTAAGGGACGTCTATGGCTACACCTTC
TRBJ2-7	TRBV7-8	TRBD2	.	CASSLWSSGRASEQYF	TGTGCCAGCAGCTTATGGTCTAGCGGGAGGGCAAGCGAGCAGTACTTC
TRBJ2-1	TRBV18	.	.	CASSPTIPVNNEQFF	TGTGCCAGCTCACCAACCATACCCGTCAACAATGAGCAGTTCTTC
TRBJ2-3	TRBV7-3	.	.	CASSLDPRTDTQYF	TGTGCCAGCAGCCTAGACCCTCGCACAGATACGCAGTATTTT
TRBJ1-6	TRBV5-1	.	.	CASSSGTRDSPLHF	TGCGCCAGCAGCTCAGGGACCCGAGATTCACCCCTCCACTTT
TRBJ2-1	TRBV7-9	.	.	CASSLAGSKGSSYNEQFF	TGTGCCAGCAGCTTAGCGGGGTCGAAGGGTAGCTCCTACAATGAGCAGTTCTTC
TRBJ2-2	TRBV7-3	TRBD2	.	CASSFNSGGVTGELFF	TGTGCCAGCAGCTTCAATAGCGGGGGCGTCACCGGGGAGCTGTTTTTT
TRBJ2-3	TRBV7-9	TRBD2	.	CASSPGGYGGEADTQYF	TGTGCCAGCAGCCCGGGAGGCTACGGGGGGGAGGCAGATACGCAGTATTTT
TRBJ2-5	TRBV14	TRBD1	.	CASSQSQQGARETQYF	TGTGCCAGCAGCCAATCCCAACAGGGGGCGCGGGAGACCCAGTACTTC
TRBJ2-3	TRBV4-3	.	.	CASSQVGNTQYF	TGCGCCAGCAGCCAAGTTGGTAATACGCAGTATTTT
TRBJ2-1	TRBV11-2	TRBD1	.	CASSSGTGNYNEQFF	TGTGCCAGCAGCTCCGGGACAGGGAACTACAATGAGCAGTTCTTC
TRBJ2-7	TRBV7-9	.	.	CASSPIQGAYEQYF	TGTGCCAGCAGCCCCATACAAGGGGCCTACGAGCAGTACTTC
TRBJ1-2	TRBV9	.	.	CASSLGSRWAYGYTF	TGTGCCAGCAGCCTAGGGTCCCGGTGGGCCTATGGCTACACCTTC
TRBJ1-1	TRBV30	.	once	CAGRGAPEAFF	TGTGCCGGACGGGGGGCCCCTGAAGCTTTCTTT